Given below is one TCR beta chain in context. The CDR3 spans 14 residues. V lost 5 bases to trimming and J lost 4 bases, with 14 bases between them. Germline V lookup: CDR1 SEHNR, CDR2 FQNEAQ (reference sequence). Amplified TCR beta CDR3 regions came from RNA transcripts. Using the HTBI primer set, a first-round RT-PCR was run on the TCR CDR3. TCRdb called the multiplex PCR reads again in MiXCR, with one record for every CDR3 protein. This sample carries hundreds of thousands of distinct CDR3 sequences, 35% of them seen once, and the ten largest clones take about a third. These data are taken from a study of T cells in Graves' hyperthyroidism and ophthalmopathy.

The sample taken for sequencing was blood. The rearrangement joins TRBV7-9 to TRBJ1-1, with unresolved D. This TCR came from a middle-aged woman with Graves' hyperthyroidism. The CDR3 region is CASSPPSSGTEAFF. CDR3 DNA sequence: TGTGCCAGCAGCCCTCCGAGTTCCGGCACTGAAGCTTTCTTT.